The rows below give T cell receptor beta chains drawn from one sample of a study of T cells after yellow fever vaccination. TCRdb recomputed calls from the 5' RACE reads with MiXCR, one row per CDR3 protein. The sample records 450,000 to 650,000 distinct CDR3 sequences, approximately 13% being singletons. The sequencing here drew on PBMCs, taken on the day of the yellow fever booster vaccination. The receptor source for this set is a man younger than 40 who received the YFV17D yellow fever vaccine. CDR3s include the opening cysteine and the closing phenylalanine or tryptophan. The D gene is left open where the match is weak. Clone size appears in some rows only: once, few, many, or a class for an expanded clone.

j_call d_call clone_size v_call cdr3_aa cdr3_nt
TRBJ2-5 TRBD1 few TRBV10-3 CASGVRDREETQYF TGTGCCAGCGGGGTCCGGGACAGGGAAGAGACCCAGTACTTC
TRBJ2-1 NA few TRBV7-9 CASSHSPSRIEQFF TGTGCCAGCAGTCATTCACCTAGCCGGATCGAGCAGTTCTTC
TRBJ2-7 TRBD2 NA TRBV20-1 CSASGRSSYEQYF TGCAGTGCTAGCGGGAGGTCCTCCTACGAGCAGTACTTC
TRBJ2-3 TRBD2 few TRBV19 CASTPPGGPDTQYF TGTGCCAGTACCCCCCCGGGAGGCCCAGATACGCAGTATTTT
TRBJ2-2 NA few TRBV7-3 CATHGDGNTGELFF TGTGCCACCCACGGGGACGGGAACACCGGGGAGCTGTTTTTT
TRBJ2-1 NA few TRBV19 CASSIEAGPSYNEQFF TGTGCCAGTAGTATAGAGGCAGGGCCGTCCTACAATGAGCAGTTCTTC
TRBJ2-1 NA few TRBV9 CASSVAGMGFYNEQFF TGTGCCAGCAGCGTAGCGGGAATGGGGTTTTACAATGAGCAGTTCTTC
TRBJ1-1 NA many TRBV5-1 CASSLAGGGNTEAFF TGCGCCAGCAGCTTGGCCGGTGGCGGGAACACTGAAGCTTTCTTT
TRBJ2-1 TRBD2 few TRBV7-3 CASSPSTLAGADNEQFF TGTGCCAGCAGTCCATCTACCCTAGCGGGAGCCGACAATGAGCAGTTCTTC
TRBJ2-1 NA NA TRBV12-3/TRBV12-4 CASSSRQYNEQFF TGTGCCAGCAGTTCTCGACAGTACAATGAGCAGTTCTTC
TRBJ2-1 TRBD2 few TRBV19 CASSIRKAGRYNEQFF TGTGCCAGTAGTATAAGAAAAGCGGGACGATACAATGAGCAGTTCTTC
TRBJ1-5 NA NA TRBV20-1 CSARIPEGTNQPQHF TGCAGTGCTAGGATTCCCGAAGGAACCAATCAGCCCCAGCATTTT
TRBJ1-5 TRBD1 NA TRBV7-8 CGSSRGHQPQHF TGTGGAAGTAGCAGGGGGCATCAGCCCCAGCATTTT
TRBJ1-5 NA NA TRBV10-3 CAISESNQPQHF TGTGCCATCAGTGAGAGCAATCAGCCCCAGCATTTT
TRBJ2-1 NA many TRBV20-1 CSATRQHNEQFF TGCAGTGCTACCCGACAGCACAATGAGCAGTTCTTC
TRBJ2-7 TRBD1 NA TRBV18 CASSPRPGQGGYEQYF TGTGCCAGCTCACCACGGCCTGGACAGGGGGGTTACGAGCAGTACTTC
TRBJ2-5 TRBD1 NA TRBV20-1 CSARDPTGGQETQYF TGCAGTGCTAGAGATCCGACAGGGGGGCAAGAGACCCAGTACTTC
TRBJ2-2 TRBD1 few TRBV7-9 CASSHPGTGAYTGELFF TGTGCCAGCAGCCACCCCGGGACAGGGGCTTATACCGGGGAGCTGTTTTTT
TRBJ2-7 NA many TRBV7-9 CASSPPLDISYEQYF TGTGCCAGCAGCCCCCCGCTGGACATTTCCTACGAGCAGTACTTC
TRBJ1-3 NA few TRBV14 CASSPRVNSGNTIYF TGTGCCAGCAGCCCCCGGGTTAATTCTGGAAACACCATATATTTT